Presented here are 27 T cell receptor beta chains from one specimen sequenced in a study of shared clonotypes between healthy human individuals. Only CD45RO-negative cells positively selected for CCR7 counted as naive CD8 cells, so terminally differentiated effector memory CD45RA+ cells were excluded. Sequencing used immunoSEQ multiplex PCR; TCRdb keeps in-frame clones, though not all of them. This sample yields hundreds of thousands of clones, of which 95% to 97% are seen a single time; 0.11% belongs to the top ten. The specimen was naive CD8+ T cells sorted from blood. The receptors stem from a woman aged 25-40 years in good health.

This clone was observed a single time. The chain joins TRBV27 to TRBJ2-7; D might be TRBD1 or TRBD2, each matching 5 bases. Germline CDR1 is MNHEY and CDR2 is SMNVEV (reference sequence). The CDR3 totals 13 residues. Between the trimmed V and J ends, which lost 4 bases and 3 bases, there was a span of 10 bases. The CDR3 coding sequence is TGTGCCAGCAGTTCGGGACGCCTCTACGAGCAGTACTTC. Translation gives CASSSGRLYEQYF.

The rearrangement links TRBV2 to TRBJ2-7; D may be TRBD2 (5 bases). CDR3 size: 14 residues. Between the trimmed V and J ends, which lost 6 bases and 0 bases, there was a span of 12 bases. From germline, CDR1 is SNHLY and CDR2 FYNNEI. In DNA form, the CDR3 reads TGTGCCAGCAGGGAGAGCGGTAGCTCCTACGAGCAGTACTTC. It codes for CASRESGSSYEQYF.

V and J are TRBV28 and TRBJ1-6, with D possibly matching TRBD1 (5 bases). CDR1 and CDR2 (germline): MDHEN, SYDVKM. The V end lost 2 bases, the J end lost 5 bases, and 7 bases lay between the germline ends. CDR3 length: 14 residues. This chain's CDR3 is CASSLAGDNSPLHF. DNA for the CDR3: TGTGCCAGCAGTTTAGCGGGGGATAATTCACCCCTCCACTTT.

The genes are TRBV29-1 and TRBJ2-3, with 7 bases matching TRBD2. With V trimmed by 0 bases and J by 3 bases, 6 bases remained unmatched. CDR1 and CDR2 (germline): SQVTM, ANQGSEA. CDR3 length: 15 amino acids. Here the CDR3 reads CSVEDLVSGTDTQYF. CDR3 DNA sequence: TGCAGCGTTGAAGATCTTGTTAGCGGGACAGATACGCAGTATTTT.

This sequence joins TRBV7-3 and TRBJ2-1; TRBD2 matches 9 bases. V lost 5 bases to trimming and J lost 0 bases; unmatched junction nucleotides: 5. CDR3 length: 16 amino acids. Germline V CDR1 and CDR2: SGHTA, FQGTGA. The CDR3 bases are TGTGCCAGCAGCAGTTTAGCGGGAGTCTCCTACAATGAGCAGTTCTTC. Amino acid sequence: CASSSLAGVSYNEQFF.

In the case of this clone: The sample holds other DNA sequences that translate to the same CDR3. The rearrangement joins TRBV10-2 to TRBJ2-5, with D uncertain. This CDR3 has 10 residues. CDR1 is WSHSY, CDR2 SAAADI, per germline. The V gene lost 2 bases and the J gene lost 5 bases, with 0 bases spanning the gap. In DNA form, the CDR3 reads TGCGCCAGCAGTGAGGAGACCCAGTACTTC. This gives the protein CASSEETQYF.

This chain connects TRBV2 to TRBJ2-7, with D maybe TRBD1 (6 bases). CDR1 and CDR2 from the germline V gene are SNHLY and FYNNEI. V shed 8 bases and J shed 4 bases, with 21 bases lying between them. There are 15 residues in the CDR3. The CDR3 protein is CASGFDRQGSYEQYF. The CDR3 region has the DNA TGTGCCAGCGGGTTTGACCGGCAGGGGAGTTACGAGCAGTACTTC.

The chain combines TRBV27 with TRBJ2-5, with D unclear. CDR3 length: 14 amino acids. V was cut by 5 bases and J by 5 bases, with 15 bases left in between. Germline V gives CDR1 MNHEY, CDR2 SMNVEV (reference sequence). For the CDR3, the DNA is TGTGCCAGCAGTCCCAGAAGGGTCGAGGAGACCCAGTACTTC. Residues: CASSPRRVEETQYF.

The chain uses TRBV5-6 and TRBJ1-1; the D is unclear. Trimming pared 0 bases from V and 13 bases from J, leaving 13 bases between. Germline loops: CDR1 SGHDT, CDR2 YYEEEE. The length of the CDR3 is 12 residues. CDR3 sequence: CASSLGTLEVFF. The CDR3, as DNA: TGTGCCAGCAGCTTGGGGACCCTCGAGGTTTTCTTT.

The chain is built from TRBV2 and TRBJ2-4, with D maybe TRBD2 (5 bases). The germline V gene has CDR1 SNHLY and CDR2 FYNNEI. The CDR3 runs 18 residues. V was clipped by 0 bases and J by 0 bases, with 15 bases between them. As DNA, the CDR3 is TGTGCCAGCAGTGAAGCGGTTCGTGACGGGGTAGCCAAAAACATTCAGTACTTC. Its translation: CASSEAVRDGVAKNIQYF. Full variable domain (rest looked up from reference TRBV2 and TRBJ2-4): EPEVTQTPSHQVTQMGQEVILRCVPISNHLYFYWYRQILGQKVEFLVSFYNNEISEKSEIFDDQFSVERPDGSNFTLKIRSTKLEDSAMYFCASSEAVRDGVAKNIQYFGAGTRLSVL.

This clone was picked up a small number of times. The rearrangement joins TRBV29-1 to TRBJ1-1; D not certain. The CDR3 contains 13 residues. V was clipped by 7 bases and J by 5 bases, with 17 bases between them. Germline V gene data show CDR1 as SQVTM and CDR2 as ANQGSEA. As DNA, the CDR3 is TGCAGCGCCACAGAGGCGGGCAATACTGAAGCTTTCTTT. Translation: CSATEAGNTEAFF.

The J gene is TRBJ2-3, the V gene TRBV19; D not certain. Germline lookup yields CDR1 LNHDA and CDR2 SQIVND (reference sequence). V was cut by 5 bases and J by 1 base, with 10 bases left in between. The CDR3 runs 14 residues. CDR3 sequence (DNA): TGTGCCAGTAGTTTGCTTACAGGCACAGATACGCAGTATTTT. Translation: CASSLLTGTDTQYF.

The chain recombines TRBV15 with TRBJ2-1, with TRBD1 identical over 7 bases. The ends lost 5 bases at V and 4 bases at J; junction bases unmatched: 8. The germline gives CDR1 LNHNV, CDR2 YYDKDF (reference sequence). The CDR3 runs 15 residues. The CDR3 bases are TGTGCCACCAGCGACCGGGACAGCCTTTACAATGAGCAGTTCTTC. It yields the protein CATSDRDSLYNEQFF. Full variable domain (remainder filled in from reference TRBV15 and TRBJ2-1): DAMVIQNPRYQVTQFGKPVTLSCSQTLNHNVMYWYQQKSSQAPKLLFHYYDKDFNNEADTPDNFQSRRPNTSFCFLDIRSPGLGDTAMYLCATSDRDSLYNEQFFGPGTRLTVL.

The chain joins TRBV15 to TRBJ1-5; no definite D call. This CDR3 is 15 amino acids long. The germline V and J ends were trimmed by 1 base and 4 bases, with 11 bases remaining between them. In germline, CDR1 is LNHNV, CDR2 YYDKDF (reference sequence). The CDR3 DNA sequence: TGTGCCACCAGCAGAGCGGGGAGAGGGAATCAGCCCCAGCATTTT. Translated, it gives CATSRAGRGNQPQHF.

This sequence joins TRBV4-1 and TRBJ2-7, with a possible D match to TRBD2 (5 bases). Trimming removed 3 bases at V and 5 bases at J, with 20 bases between. Germline V lookup: CDR1 MGHRA, CDR2 YSYEKL. The CDR3 totals 16 residues. In DNA form, the CDR3 reads TGCGCCAGCAGCCAGGAGGCGGCATGGGTGATCCACGAGCAGTACTTC. Residues: CASSQEAAWVIHEQYF.

CDR3: CASSLRLVWGQETQYF. Written as DNA, the CDR3 is TGTGCCAGCAGCTTGCGACTAGTTTGGGGCCAAGAGACCCAGTACTTC. The chain couples TRBV5-6 to TRBJ2-5; TRBD2 is a possible D gene (6 bases). CDR1 and CDR2 (germline): SGHDT, YYEEEE. Trimming cost V 1 base and J 1 base, with 14 bases left between them. The CDR3 loop spans 16 amino acids.

The chain uses TRBV29-1 and TRBJ2-5, with TRBD2 identical over 7 bases. Germline V lookup: CDR1 SQVTM, CDR2 ANQGSEA. The V and J ends lost 5 bases and 2 bases, in that order; junction bases with no gene match: 5. This CDR3 contains 13 residues. This chain's CDR3 is CSVQAGTQETQYF. DNA for the CDR3: TGCAGCGTTCAAGCGGGGACTCAAGAGACCCAGTACTTC. The whole variable domain, filled in from reference TRBV29-1 and TRBJ2-5, reads SAVISQKPSRDICQRGTSLTIQCQVDSQVTMMFWYRQQPGQSLTLIATANQGSEATYESGFVIDKFPISRPNLTFSTLTVSNMSPEDSSIYLCSVQAGTQETQYFGPGTRLLVL.

The rearrangement uses TRBV4-1 and TRBJ2-2, with 9 nucleotides matching TRBD2. The junction had 7 bases not matched to a gene; V was cut back by 0 bases and J by 5 bases. CDR1 MGHRA and CDR2 YSYEKL come from the germline V gene. The CDR3 contains 17 residues. The CDR3 bases are TGCGCCAGCAGCCAAGATGAAAGTAGCGGGAGAACCGGGGAGCTGTTTTTT. Its protein is CASSQDESSGRTGELFF.

This clone has only a few counts. The J gene is TRBJ2-1, the V gene TRBV27; D is undetermined. Germline-derived CDR1 and CDR2 are MNHEY and SMNVEV (reference sequence). Trimming removed 8 bases from V and 0 bases from J, with 23 bases in between. There are 18 residues in the CDR3. The CDR3 DNA is TGTGCCAGCCGACCATGGGTAGGAGATTACCTCTCCTACAATGAGCAGTTCTTC. Protein: CASRPWVGDYLSYNEQFF.

V and J are TRBV6-5 and TRBJ2-1; TRBD2 matches 10 bases. The CDR3 loop spans 15 amino acids. V lost 2 bases, J lost 9 bases, and 7 bases stayed unmatched. Germline V gives CDR1 MNHEY, CDR2 SVGAGI. The CDR3 loop reads CASSYSASGSFEQFF. The CDR3, as DNA: TGTGCCAGCAGTTACAGTGCTAGCGGGAGCTTTGAGCAGTTCTTC.

The table lists this clone with a count of one. V usage is TRBV7-3 and J usage is TRBJ2-1; 7 bases match TRBD2. The V gene's germline CDR1 is SGHTA and CDR2 FQGTGA. CDR3 length equals 14 residues. V was clipped by 5 bases and J by 9 bases; unmatched bases: 10. CDR3 loop: CASSPLGGNSEQFF. Written as DNA, the CDR3 is TGTGCCAGCAGCCCCTTGGGAGGGAACAGTGAGCAGTTCTTC.

V is TRBV28 and J is TRBJ1-1, with D hard to call. The CDR3 covers 15 residues. V lost 8 bases and J lost 5, with 21 bases in between. Germline values: CDR1 MDHEN, CDR2 SYDVKM. The CDR3 nucleotides are TGTGCCAGCTACCCAACCCCGCCTGGAATTACTGAAGCTTTCTTT. Protein: CASYPTPPGITEAFF. Combining the CDR3 with reference TRBV28 and TRBJ1-1 gives the whole variable domain DVKVTQSSRYLVKRTGEKVFLECVQDMDHENMFWYRQDPGLGLRLIYFSYDVKMKEKGDIPEGYSVSREKKERFSLILESASTNQTSMYLCASYPTPPGITEAFFGQGTRLTVV.

V usage is TRBV7-6 and J usage is TRBJ2-1; 9 bases fit TRBD2. The CDR3 totals 16 residues. V lost 5 bases and J lost 3; bases outside the gene matches: 8. CDR1 and CDR2 from the germline V gene are SGHVS and FNYEAQ. CDR3 sequence: CASSTWTSDNYNEQFF. The CDR3 bases are TGTGCCAGCAGCACTTGGACTAGCGACAACTACAATGAGCAGTTCTTC.

The J gene is TRBJ2-3, the V gene TRBV4-1, with 7 bases lining up with TRBD1. The V and J ends lost 4 bases and 3 bases, in that order; junction bases with no gene match: 16. The CDR3 is made up of 18 amino acids. Per the germline V gene, CDR1 is MGHRA and CDR2 is YSYEKL. The CDR3 region is CASSLGQESSGSTDTQYF. CDR3 nucleotide sequence: TGCGCCAGCAGCCTCGGACAGGAGTCAAGCGGTAGTACAGATACGCAGTATTTT.

This chain joins TRBV4-2 and TRBJ2-7; 7 bases align to TRBD1. The CDR3 is made up of 14 amino acids. Germline CDR1 LGHNA, CDR2 YNFKEQ. J lost 3 bases, V lost 3 bases, and 5 bases had no gene match. The CDR3 nucleotides read TGTGCCAGCAGCCAGACGGGACAGAGCTACGAGCAGTACTTC. It is translated as CASSQTGQSYEQYF.

The gene calls are TRBV7-9 and TRBJ2-1, with 13 bases aligning to TRBD2. Germline CDR1 reads SEHNR; CDR2 reads FQNEAQ (reference sequence). CDR3 length: 15 residues. V shed 3 bases, J shed 8 bases, and the junction held 4 bases outside the gene matches. DNA for the CDR3: TGTGCCAGCAGCTTCGGGACTAGCGGGAACGATGAGCAGTTCTTC. Its protein product is CASSFGTSGNDEQFF.

The table lists this clone with a few counts. Other DNA sequences in this sample translate to the same CDR3. This chain uses TRBV27 with TRBJ2-1; no firm D call. CDR3 length: 13 amino acids. The V gene lost 3 bases and the J gene lost 0 bases, with 3 bases spanning the gap. Per the germline V gene, CDR1 is MNHEY and CDR2 is SMNVEV (reference sequence). Here the CDR3 reads CASSFGSYNEQFF. In DNA, the CDR3 is TGTGCCAGCAGTTTCGGCTCCTACAATGAGCAGTTCTTC.